This T cell receptor beta chain was profiled in a study of T-cell memory formation after mild COVID-19. Study as a whole: Largely donor-specific TCR clusters were found. Study-wide results and limits: Clones that shrank (day 15 to 85) were balanced CD4/CD8, whereas later expanders leaned CD4+. Contracting CD4+ clones sat mainly in CM and EM; CD8+ in EMRA.

Germline V CDR1 and CDR2: KGHDR, SFDVKD. CDR3 length: 13 residues. V was pared by 2 bases and J by 11 bases, with 14 bases between. Points on this clonotype: The antigen is unknown.

One entry per CDR3 protein, called by TCRdb with MiXCR from the 5' RACE reads. Of around 200,000 distinct CDR3 sequences listed, around 30% are singletons. The rearrangement uses TRBV24-1 and TRBJ1-1, with D possibly being TRBD1 (6 bases). Sequences were obtained from PBMCs or a T cell subset sorted from them (not recorded which). This clonotype was sampled from an adult woman who had mild COVID-19 (a few samples of this study predate the infection). Cell type and time point are not known. CDR3 in amino acids: CATSDSGELGAFF. The CDR3 DNA follows: TGTGCCACCAGTGATTCAGGGGAGCTTGGGGCTTTCTTT.